This T cell receptor beta chain was sequenced in a study of T cell changes during pregnancy in multiple sclerosis. Measured with immunoSEQ multiplex PCR; TCRdb has only the in-frame clones, and not every one. Found here are roughly 69,000 clones, 90% to 95% of them singletons; the top ten hold under 0.35%. The CDR3 covers 15 residues. V was trimmed by 4 bases and J by 0 bases, leaving 13 bases between them. The germline gives CDR1 SGDLS, CDR2 YYNGEE. Sequenced material: CD4+ T cells from peripheral blood mononuclear cells, taken in the third trimester of pregnancy. This receptor was taken from a female donor in good health, enrolled as a control in a pregnancy study. The chain uses TRBV9 and TRBJ1-1; a weak D match, TRBD1 (6 bases). This CDR3 reads CASSSTTGLNTEAFF. For the CDR3, the DNA is TGTGCCAGCAGCTCAACTACAGGGTTGAACACTGAAGCTTTCTTT.